This TCR beta chain was sequenced during a study of CD8 T cells in ankylosing spondylitis (TCRdb year 2017). About the investigation overall: The study profiled T cell receptor beta repertoires in healthy donors and ankylosing spondylitis patients to find disease-linked TCR variants. The full study cohort comprised 20 to 30 ankylosing spondylitis patients and approximately 100 healthy donors. Peripheral blood was sampled, and synovial fluid was also collected from ankylosing spondylitis patients.

Overall study results and their limits: A CD8+ phenotype was shown by the disease-linked clones, which were found at relatively low frequencies in peripheral blood. According to the report, matched synovial fluid samples from ankylosing spondylitis patients were significantly enriched for the disease-linked clones. Blood from ankylosing spondylitis patients appeared to be characterized by a TCR beta motif made up of several highly homologous amino acid variants. Some motif variants had previously been reported in the synovial fluid and blood of reactive arthritis patients, which suggests shared mechanisms of disease initiation.

Spanning cysteine to phenylalanine, the CDR3 consists of 15 amino acids. The DNA shown is the 45-base CDR3, in frame from base 1. CDR1 is given as SGHAT and CDR2 as FQNNGV, both from the germline V gene. Germline trimming amounts to 4 bases on V and 4 bases on J, with 8 as the count of junction bases outside the gene matches. Sequencing instrument: Illumina HiSeq 2500. Quantitative 5'-RACE with molecular barcodes was the method used to prepare the TCR beta libraries. In the source study's methods: Disease-linked TCR variants were identified with a new computational method built on a probabilistic model of VDJ rearrangement. TCRdb redid the processing of the public reads, applying fastp at Q25 and MiXCR, and retained in-frame beta chains. Entries are consolidated by CDR3 protein sequence, retaining the most common genes and DNA. V and J calls and clone size were set by TCRdb, not the authors. The sample table holds about 250,000 distinct CDR3 sequences, of which approximately 8.4% were seen once. The top ten hold approximately 4.8% of the sample.

There are many counts of this clonotype. Which antigen it targets is not known. There are no base qualities to consult, and no much larger clone falls within one base. The TCR was taken from a female donor with ankylosing spondylitis or in good health (not recorded which). What was sequenced was blood, either unsorted or a sorted T cell fraction (not recorded which). The chain joins TRBV11-2 to TRBJ2-3; 7 central nucleotides agree with TRBD1. The CDR3 region reads CASSYYTQGADTQYF. The nucleotides are TGTGCCAGCAGCTACTACACCCAGGGGGCAGATACGCAGTATTTT.